The entry below gives a single T cell receptor (beta chain) sequence along with its context. Antigen specificity is unknown. This record comes from a study of T cells expressing NK-cell markers. Study-level results: Over 5 donors showed dominant NKG2C+ clonotypes comprising about 1.0-7.5% of their CD8+ T cells.

Germline CDR1 is SEHNR and CDR2 is FQNEAQ (reference sequence). CDR3 length equals 17 residues. TCRdb reprocessed the 5' RACE reads and keeps a single row for each CDR3 protein, giving no DNA. The ten most abundant clones cover around 5.3% of a sample with a few hundred thousand distinct CDR3 sequences. This chain links TRBV7-9 with TRBJ2-4; TCRdb proposes TRBD1, but this gene call is untestable without DNA. Sequencing was performed on blood T cells: a sorted CD56 or NKG2C T cell subset, CD4+ or CD8+ T cells, or bulk PBMC T cells (not recorded which). The TCR was taken from a man aged 18-75 years in good health. This CDR3 is CASSLGEGGAVKNIQYF.